The sequence of this TCR beta chain was determined in a study of Graves' ophthalmopathy and Graves' hyperthyroidism. Amplification of TCR beta CDR3 regions used RNA transcripts. Second-round multiplex PCR came after first-round RT-PCR with HTBI primers. MiXCR, applied by TCRdb to the multiplex PCR reads, yields one record per CDR3 protein. The sample lists approximately 540,000 distinct CDR3 sequences; about 40% were seen once. The CDR3 contains 17 residues. Germline assignment: CDR1 SQVTM and CDR2 ANQGSEA. Trimming stripped 3 bases from V and 4 bases from J, with 24 bases between. Sequences were obtained from peripheral blood or thyroid tissue (not recorded which). This chain connects TRBV29-1 to TRBJ2-5; D is possibly TRBD1 (5 bases). The sequence was collected from an adult man with Graves' hyperthyroidism. CDR3 loop: CSVEGPGKAGGRETQYF. In nucleotides, the CDR3 is TGCAGCGTTGAGGGCCCAGGGAAGGCTGGCGGTAGAGAGACCCAGTACTTC. The full variable domain, completed using reference TRBV29-1 and TRBJ2-5, is SAVISQKPSRDICQRGTSLTIQCQVDSQVTMMFWYRQQPGQSLTLIATANQGSEATYESGFVIDKFPISRPNLTFSTLTVSNMSPEDSSIYLCSVEGPGKAGGRETQYFGPGTRLLVL.